Listed here are 8 T cell receptor beta chains from one sample, sequenced in a study of cytomegalovirus exposure and HLA in healthy donors. The PCR made use of 60 Vbeta and 13 Jbeta primers. Only in-frame clones appear in the TCRdb table, and some are missing; sequencing was by immunoSEQ multiplex PCR. This table holds 180,000 or so clones, approximately 71% found once. The specimen was PBMCs. All receptors come from a woman between 35 and 50 years old in good health and CMV-seropositive.

This chain connects TRBV4-1 to TRBJ1-1; D not resolved. The CDR3 has 14 amino acids. Germline assignment: CDR1 MGHRA and CDR2 YSYEKL. Trimming stripped 1 base from V and 3 bases from J, with 9 bases between. CDR3: CASSQAARDTEAFF. CDR3 bases: TGCGCCAGCAGCCAAGCTGCCCGGGACACTGAAGCTTTCTTT.

This clone was recorded only once. This chain uses TRBV30 with TRBJ2-3; D remains ambiguous. Germline V gene sequence: CDR1 GTSNPN, CDR2 SVGIG (reference sequence). The CDR3 contains 14 residues. V gave up 0 bases and J gave up 3 bases, with 10 bases separating them. The CDR3 DNA sequence: TGTGCCTGGAGTGTACTGGCGGTGACAGATACGCAGTATTTT. Protein sequence: CAWSVLAVTDTQYF.

This sequence joins TRBV7-3 and TRBJ1-1; 7 positions match TRBD1. CDR1 is SGHTA and CDR2 is FQGTGA in the germline V gene. The CDR3 has 14 residues. The ends lost 4 bases at V and 3 bases at J; junction bases unmatched: 5. CDR3 nucleotide sequence: TGTGCCAGCAGCTCAGGGGGTAGTCACACTGAAGCTTTCTTT. Protein: CASSSGGSHTEAFF.

The chain couples TRBV6-5 to TRBJ2-7, with 9 bases matching TRBD2. The CDR3 length is 14 residues. After removal of 5 bases from V and 3 bases from J, the junction contained 5 bases not matched to a gene. The V gene's germline CDR1 is MNHEY and CDR2 SVGAGI. For the CDR3, the DNA is TGTGCCAGCAGTGACAGAGCGGGAGGCTACGAGCAGTACTTC. Residues: CASSDRAGGYEQYF.

The V gene is TRBV5-1, the J gene TRBJ2-3, with D maybe TRBD2 (6 bases). The V gene lost 5 bases and the J gene lost 0 bases, with 10 bases spanning the gap. CDR1 is SGHRS, CDR2 YFSETQ, per germline. The CDR3 contains 14 residues. CDR3 in amino acids: CASSVRDSTDTQYF. As DNA, the CDR3 is TGCGCCAGCAGTGTGCGGGATAGCACAGATACGCAGTATTTT.

The V call is TRBV5-6, the J call TRBJ1-5; a possible D gene is TRBD1 (5 bases). There are 15 residues in the CDR3. V was trimmed by 1 base and J by 2 bases, leaving 10 bases between them. Per the germline V gene, CDR1 is SGHDT and CDR2 is YYEEEE. The CDR3: CASSLRGGGNQPQHF. The CDR3 coding sequence is TGTGCCAGCAGCTTGAGGGGAGGAGGCAATCAGCCCCAGCATTTT. Looking up the rest from reference TRBV5-6 and TRBJ1-5 gives the full variable domain: DAGVTQSPTHLIKTRGQQVTLRCSPKSGHDTVSWYQQALGQGPQFIFQYYEEEERQRGNFPDRFSGHQFPNYSSELNVNALLLGDSALYLCASSLRGGGNQPQHFGDGTRLSIL.

This clone was seen once. The J gene is TRBJ1-1, the V gene TRBV28; D remains ambiguous. Germline V gene lookup returns CDR1 MDHEN and CDR2 SYDVKM. The CDR3 has 12 amino acids. V was trimmed by 7 bases and J by 3 bases, leaving 9 bases between them. In DNA, the CDR3 is TGTGCCAGCAAGCATCTGGACACTGAAGCTTTCTTT. This codes for CASKHLDTEAFF. Full variable domain (rest looked up from reference TRBV28 and TRBJ1-1): DVKVTQSSRYLVKRTGEKVFLECVQDMDHENMFWYRQDPGLGLRLIYFSYDVKMKEKGDIPEGYSVSREKKERFSLILESASTNQTSMYLCASKHLDTEAFFGQGTRLTVV.

The chain links TRBV7-2 to TRBJ2-1; a weak D match, TRBD2 (6 bases). The CDR3 runs 15 residues. The ends were cut back, 2 bases at V and 4 bases at J, with 12 bases in the middle. Germline V CDR1 and CDR2: SGHTA, FQGNSA. The CDR3 sequence is CASSLSAGPYNEQFF. DNA of the CDR3: TGTGCCAGCAGCTTATCTGCGGGGCCTTACAATGAGCAGTTCTTC.